This T cell receptor beta chain was recorded in a study of T cell responses to AZD1222 COVID-19 vaccine. Whole-study findings and limits: Just five to seven AZD1222 recipients tested seropositive at baseline. Most donors were white British and more were female, and clonal diversity was possibly underestimated.

This table comes from immunoSEQ multiplex PCR, and its TCRdb copy is limited to in-frame clones, with some not included. The data show 100,000 to 150,000 clones, 80% to 95% seen once. For this clone: No antigen is known for it.

The germline V and J ends were trimmed by 4 bases and 1 base, with 8 bases remaining between them. The CDR3 contains 14 residues. Germline assignment: CDR1 MDHEN and CDR2 SYDVKM. This receptor was taken from an adult who received the AZD1222 COVID-19 vaccine. The sequences come from peripheral blood, collected 28 days after the second AZD1222 dose. The V gene is TRBV28, the J gene TRBJ1-3; D unclear. Here the CDR3 reads CASSSLPSGNTIYF. The CDR3 region has the DNA TGTGCCAGCAGTTCTTTACCGTCTGGAAACACCATATATTTT.